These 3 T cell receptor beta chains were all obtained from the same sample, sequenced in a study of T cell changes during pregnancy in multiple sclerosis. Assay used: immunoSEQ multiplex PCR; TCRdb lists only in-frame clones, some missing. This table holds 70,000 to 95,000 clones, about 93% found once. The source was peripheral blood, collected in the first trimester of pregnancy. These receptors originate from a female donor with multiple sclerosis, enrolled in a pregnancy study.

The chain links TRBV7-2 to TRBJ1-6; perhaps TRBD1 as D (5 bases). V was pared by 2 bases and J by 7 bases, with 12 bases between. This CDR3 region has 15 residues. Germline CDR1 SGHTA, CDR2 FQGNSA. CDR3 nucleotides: TGTGCCAGCAGCTTACAGGCGGCAGGGAATTCACCCCTCCACTTT. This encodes CASSLQAAGNSPLHF.

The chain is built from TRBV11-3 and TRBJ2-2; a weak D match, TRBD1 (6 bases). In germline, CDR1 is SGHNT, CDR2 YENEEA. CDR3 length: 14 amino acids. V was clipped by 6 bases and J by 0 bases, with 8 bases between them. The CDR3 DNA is TGTGCCAGCAGTTCAGGGGCGAACACCGGGGAGCTGTTTTTT. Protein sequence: CASSSGANTGELFF.

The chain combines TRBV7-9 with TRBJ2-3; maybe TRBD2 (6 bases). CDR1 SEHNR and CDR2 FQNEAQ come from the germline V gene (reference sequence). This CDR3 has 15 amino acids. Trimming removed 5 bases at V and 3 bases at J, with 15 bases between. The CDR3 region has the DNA TGTGCCAGCAGCCCCGGACTACTAATTACAGATACGCAGTATTTT. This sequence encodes CASSPGLLITDTQYF.